A selection of T cell receptor beta chains follows, all from one sample in a study of cytomegalovirus exposure and HLA in healthy donors. TCRdb's copy holds only in-frame clones and misses some; the assay was immunoSEQ multiplex PCR. The sample lists about 130,000 clones; 80% to 90% were seen once. Sequencing input: PBMCs. The receptors here all came from a man between 50 and 59 years old in good health and CMV-seronegative. CDR3s include the opening cysteine and the closing phenylalanine or tryptophan. The D gene is left open where the match is weak. Not every row has a clone size; where given, it reads once, few, many or a size class.

D,V,J,size,DNA,CDR3
.,TRBV10-3,TRBJ2-3,once,TGTGCCATCAGTGAGGGGGCTGCGTCACCAGATACGCAGTATTTT,CAISEGAASPDTQYF
TRBD1,TRBV25-1,TRBJ2-6,.,TGTGCCAGCAGCCCTACCGGGACAGGGATCTCTGGGGCCAACGTCCTGACTTTC,CASSPTGTGISGANVLTF
.,TRBV5-1,TRBJ2-7,few,TGCGCCAGCAGCCCCAGGGGTTTGCCGGTCTACGAGCAGTACTTC,CASSPRGLPVYEQYF
TRBD2,TRBV6-6,TRBJ2-5,once,TGTGCCAGCAGTTACGGGTCTAGCGGGGGGCAAGAGACCCAGTACTTC,CASSYGSSGGQETQYF
.,TRBV30,TRBJ2-5,once,TGTGCCTGGAGTGTAAGACTAGTCCAAGAGACCCAGTACTTC,CAWSVRLVQETQYF
TRBD1,TRBV19,TRBJ2-7,.,TGTGCCAGTAGTTTATATGGGGACAGGGTCTACGAGCAGTACTTC,CASSLYGDRVYEQYF
.,TRBV9,TRBJ1-6,.,TGTGCCAGCAGCGTAGTCGCAGGAAATTCACCCCTCCACTTT,CASSVVAGNSPLHF
.,TRBV2,TRBJ2-2,once,TGTGCCAGCAGTGGGGCCCTTCGAGCCCCATCCGCGGAGCTGTTTTTT,CASSGALRAPSAELFF
TRBD2,TRBV15,TRBJ2-1,.,TGTGCCACCAGCAGAGATAGCGGGAACTCCTACAATGAGCAGTTCTTC,CATSRDSGNSYNEQFF
TRBD2,TRBV6-6,TRBJ2-7,.,TGTGCCAGCAGAGACGGGGGGTACTACGAGCAGTACTTC,CASRDGGYYEQYF
.,TRBV6-1,TRBJ1-5,.,TGTGCCAGCGAGGCCTTTAATAGCAATCAGCCCCAGCATTTT,CASEAFNSNQPQHF
TRBD1,TRBV13,TRBJ2-5,.,TGTGCCAGCAGCCAAGGGGGCCCAGCGTTGTTGGAGACCCAGTACTTC,CASSQGGPALLETQYF
TRBD1,TRBV30,TRBJ1-2,.,TGTGCCTGGACTCAGGGGGTTAACTATGGCTACACCTTC,CAWTQGVNYGYTF
.,TRBV2,TRBJ1-6,.,TGTGCCAGCCGTGGGACGGGGATATGGGGTTCACCCCTCCACTTT,CASRGTGIWGSPLHF
TRBD1,TRBV5-4,TRBJ2-1,.,TGTGCCAGCAGCCCAGACAGGGGCCCCTACAATGAGCAGTTCTTC,CASSPDRGPYNEQFF
.,TRBV11-2,TRBJ2-7,.,TGTGCCAGCAGCTGGAGACTAACGTACGAGCAGTACTTC,CASSWRLTYEQYF
TRBD2,TRBV6-5,TRBJ2-1,.,TGTGCCAGCAGGCCACTAGCGGGGGGCTACAATGAGCAGTTCTTC,CASRPLAGGYNEQFF
.,TRBV5-6,TRBJ2-3,.,TGTGCCAGCAGCCCGCCAGGGGAGGATACGCAGTATTTT,CASSPPGEDTQYF
TRBD1,TRBV4-1,TRBJ1-2,.,TGCACCAGCAGCCAAGTTACAGGGGGGGGTAATGGCTACACCTTC,CTSSQVTGGGNGYTF
.,TRBV7-9,TRBJ2-7,.,TGTGCCAGCAGCGGGGGGGGCCTTGGCGAGCAGTACTTC,CASSGGGLGEQYF
.,TRBV5-1,TRBJ1-2,.,TGCGCCAGCAGGCAACCGGGACAACCCTATGGCTACACCTTC,CASRQPGQPYGYTF